Below, 6 T cell receptor beta chains from the same sample are listed, as sequenced in a study of cytomegalovirus exposure and HLA in healthy donors. Researchers ran the PCR with 60 Vbeta and 13 Jbeta primers. Libraries were prepared by immunoSEQ multiplex PCR; TCRdb keeps only in-frame clonotypes and omits some of them. The sample has around 170,000 clones, around 68% seen once. Source material: PBMCs. The source of these receptors is a girl aged 10 to 17 in good health and CMV-seronegative.

V and J are TRBV2 and TRBJ2-1; D not resolved. The length of the CDR3 is 13 residues. The V end was cut by 3 bases, the J end by 8 bases, with 11 bases between. Looked up from germline, CDR1 is SNHLY and CDR2 is FYNNEI. The CDR3 DNA reads as TGTGCCAGCAGTGATAGCTTGTCGGATGAGCAGTTCTTC. It codes for CASSDSLSDEQFF.

V is TRBV15 and J is TRBJ1-2, with TRBD1 matching over 9 bases. The V gene end was trimmed by 0 bases and the J gene end by 6 bases; junction bases not matched to a gene: 5. The CDR3 is made up of 15 amino acids. Germline-derived CDR1 and CDR2 are LNHNV and YYDKDF (reference sequence). The CDR3 sequence is CATSRDRGTGHGYTF. The CDR3, as DNA: TGTGCCACCAGCAGAGATAGGGGGACAGGGCATGGCTACACCTTC.

This clone has only one observation. V is TRBV7-9 and J is TRBJ2-7; D is possibly TRBD1 (7 bases). The CDR3 is 11 residues long. V was shortened by 8 bases and J by 6 bases, with 11 bases between the two germline ends. The germline V gene has CDR1 SEHNR and CDR2 FQNEAQ (reference sequence). CDR3 in amino acids: CASSQGGEQYF. DNA for the CDR3: TGTGCCAGCTCCCAGGGGGGCGAGCAGTACTTC.

The rearrangement links TRBV5-1 to TRBJ2-1; 10 bases fit TRBD2. With V trimmed by 3 bases and J by 4 bases, 4 bases remained unmatched. Germline values: CDR1 SGHRS, CDR2 YFSETQ. The CDR3 totals 15 residues. The CDR3 DNA is TGCGCCAGCAGCTCCGGGACTAGCGCTTACAATGAGCAGTTCTTC. Translation: CASSSGTSAYNEQFF.

V and J are TRBV5-1 and TRBJ1-2; 8 bases fit TRBD1. V dropped 4 bases and J dropped 2; count of bases not matched to a gene: 10. CDR3 length equals 16 residues. Germline lookup yields CDR1 SGHRS and CDR2 YFSETQ. CDR3: CASSRGGDRSNYGYTF. The CDR3 nucleotides read TGCGCCAGCAGCAGGGGGGGGGACAGGTCAAACTATGGCTACACCTTC.

V usage is TRBV14 and J usage is TRBJ1-1; the D is unclear. Germline values: CDR1 SGHDN, CDR2 FVKESK. Deletions cut 4 bases from V and 1 base from J, with 7 bases between. The length of the CDR3 is 13 residues. CDR3 loop: CASSPTGNTEAFF. Written as DNA, the CDR3 is TGTGCCAGCAGCCCCACTGGGAACACTGAAGCTTTCTTT.